These 29 T cell receptor beta chains originate from one sample sequenced in a study of T cells in narcolepsy. Libraries were prepared by immunoSEQ multiplex PCR; TCRdb keeps only in-frame clonotypes and omits some of them. The repertoire holds 27,000 or so clones, roughly 74% seen once, with 3% to 4% in the top ten. The material sequenced was CD45RA- memory CD4+ T cells from PBMCs. The receptors stem from a human donor with narcolepsy.

V and J are TRBV10-3 and TRBJ1-1; D uncertain. There are 12 residues in the CDR3. The V end lost 4 bases, the J end lost 1 base, and 4 bases lay between the germline ends. Germline CDR1 and CDR2: ENHRY and SYGVKD. The CDR3 bases are TGTGCCATCAGTGTTGGGAACACTGAAGCTTTCTTT. This codes for CAISVGNTEAFF.

The chain uses TRBV14 and TRBJ2-3; D gene uncertain. Germline CDR1 SGHDN, CDR2 FVKESK. V was clipped by 4 bases and J by 2 bases, with 10 bases between them. The length of the CDR3 is 14 residues. Written as DNA, the CDR3 is TGTGCCAGCAGCCGTAAGTCGGTCACAGATACGCAGTATTTT. Its translation: CASSRKSVTDTQYF.

The genes are TRBV6-6 and TRBJ1-1, with 8 bases fitting TRBD1. Unmatched junction bases numbered 1, after V lost 0 bases and J lost 4 bases. The CDR3 totals 14 residues. CDR1 and CDR2 (germline): MNHNY, SVGAGI (reference sequence). The CDR3 protein is CASSYSTGVTEAFF. CDR3 DNA: TGTGCCAGCAGTTACTCGACAGGGGTCACTGAAGCTTTCTTT.

The V gene is TRBV10-3, the J gene TRBJ1-5, with D tentatively TRBD1 (5 bases). V lost 4 bases, J lost 3 bases, and 7 bases lay in between. The CDR3 length is 13 residues. CDR1 is ENHRY, CDR2 SYGVKD, per germline. As DNA, the CDR3 is TGTGCCATCAGTGTGGGGGTCAATCAGCCCCAGCATTTT. Translation gives CAISVGVNQPQHF.

V usage is TRBV9 and J usage is TRBJ1-2; a possible D gene is TRBD1 (6 bases). This CDR3 contains 14 residues. Per the germline V gene, CDR1 is SGDLS and CDR2 is YYNGEE. V lost 1 base to trimming and J lost 4 bases, with 11 bases between them. In DNA form, the CDR3 reads TGTGCCAGCAGCGTACGGGACACTCCCTATGGCTACACCTTC. This sequence encodes CASSVRDTPYGYTF. Looking up the rest from reference TRBV9 and TRBJ1-2 gives the full variable domain: DSGVTQTPKHLITATGQRVTLRCSPRSGDLSVYWYQQSLDQGLQFLIQYYNGEERAKGNILERFSAQQFPDLHSELNLSSLELGDSALYFCASSVRDTPYGYTFGSGTRLTVV.

A note on this clone: The junction departs from the called germline gene at one end, perhaps through a read error. The genes are TRBV27 and TRBJ2-2; D is perhaps TRBD1 (6 bases). The CDR3 contains 14 residues. The germline CDR1 and CDR2 sequences are MNHEY and SMNVEV (reference sequence). This chain's CDR3 is CATRPGQLLGGLFF. Written as DNA, the CDR3 is TGTGCCACCCGGCCGGGACAATTACTAGGGGGGCTGTTTTTT.

The V and J genes are TRBV29-1 and TRBJ2-7; D is possibly TRBD1 (6 bases). Germline values: CDR1 SQVTM, CDR2 ANQGSEA. With 7 bases removed from V and 6 bases from J, the gap between germline ends came to 13 bases. The CDR3 is made up of 11 amino acids. The CDR3 nucleotides read TGCAGCGCCACCACAGGGACCGAGCAGTACTTC. It encodes CSATTGTEQYF.

The rearrangement uses TRBV5-4 and TRBJ2-3, with D perhaps TRBD2 (5 bases). The CDR3 runs 14 residues. V was clipped by 1 base and J by 3 bases, with 9 bases between them. The germline gives CDR1 SGHNT, CDR2 YYREEE (reference sequence). The CDR3 DNA sequence: TGTGCCAGCAGCTTGCGTAGCGAGACAGATACGCAGTATTTT. Protein sequence: CASSLRSETDTQYF.

In its sample, this clone was seen once. V is TRBV9 and J is TRBJ1-1, with 9 bases identical to TRBD1. The germline CDR1 and CDR2 sequences are SGDLS and YYNGEE. V shed 3 bases, J shed 11 bases, and the junction held 5 bases outside the gene matches. The CDR3 sequence is 12 residues long. The CDR3 DNA sequence: TGTGCCAGCAGCGCATACAGGGGGCGGGCTTTCTTT. This sequence encodes CASSAYRGRAFF.

The gene calls are TRBV30 and TRBJ2-5, with 7 bases lining up with TRBD2. CDR3 length: 11 amino acids. Unmatched junction bases numbered 4, after V lost 3 bases and J lost 9 bases. CDR1 and CDR2 from the germline V gene are GTSNPN and SVGIG (reference sequence). In DNA, the CDR3 is TGTGCCTGGAGGCGGGGAGGGGCCCAGTACTTC. Residues: CAWRRGGAQYF.

The chain joins TRBV6-6 to TRBJ1-3; 7 bases agree with TRBD1. V dropped 4 bases and J dropped 8; count of bases not matched to a gene: 14. CDR3 size: 16 residues. Germline V gene data show CDR1 as MNHNY and CDR2 as SVGAGI (reference sequence). The CDR3 reads CASSSHDRERSDTIYF. In nucleotides, the CDR3 is TGTGCCAGCAGTTCCCACGACAGGGAAAGAAGTGACACCATATATTTT.

This chain connects TRBV10-2 to TRBJ2-5; either TRBD1 or TRBD2 may fit D (6 bases each). The CDR3 consists of 13 residues. Germline V gene sequence: CDR1 WSHSY, CDR2 SAAADI. Trimming left V 10 bases short and J 2 bases short, with 14 bases between. The CDR3: CATQLGGQETQYF. DNA for the CDR3: TGCGCCACCCAACTAGGGGGGCAAGAGACCCAGTACTTC.

The V gene is TRBV7-2, the J gene TRBJ2-5, with D possibly TRBD2 on 5 matching bases. Trimming took 5 bases from V and 5 from J, leaving 15 bases between them. This CDR3 region has 14 residues. Germline CDR1 is SGHTA and CDR2 is FQGNSA. The CDR3 DNA sequence: TGTGCCAGCAGCGGCGGGCGGATGGGCGAGACCCAGTACTTC. Amino acid sequence: CASSGGRMGETQYF.

The chain has TRBV5-8 and TRBJ1-3; 8 nucleotides agree with TRBD1. J gave up 3 bases and V 0 bases, and 5 bases lay outside the gene matches. From germline, CDR1 is SGHTS and CDR2 YDEGEE. The CDR3 covers 16 residues. The CDR3, as DNA: TGTGCCAGCAGCTTGGCGGACAGGGTCAATGGAAACACCATATATTTT. The encoded protein is CASSLADRVNGNTIYF. The whole variable domain, filled in from reference TRBV5-8 and TRBJ1-3, reads EAGVTQSPTHLIKTRGQQATLRCSPISGHTSVYWYQQALGLGLQFLLWYDEGEERNRGNFPPRFSGRQFPNYSSELNVNALELEDSALYLCASSLADRVNGNTIYFGEGSWLTVV.

The rearrangement links TRBV6-1 to TRBJ1-5, with D tentatively TRBD1 (6 bases). V gave up 0 bases and J gave up 4 bases, with 10 bases separating them. Germline loops: CDR1 MNHNS, CDR2 SASEGT. This CDR3 region has 15 residues. CDR3 DNA sequence: TGTGCCAGCAGTGAAGCGCGGCAGGGGAATCAGCCCCAGCATTTT. It translates to CASSEARQGNQPQHF.

V is TRBV29-1 and J is TRBJ1-5, with D unclear. This CDR3 has 13 residues. Germline CDR1 is SQVTM and CDR2 is ANQGSEA. The germline V and J ends were trimmed by 4 bases and 2 bases, with 9 bases remaining between them. The CDR3 is CSVVVRGNQPQHF. The CDR3 DNA sequence: TGCAGCGTTGTAGTGAGGGGCAATCAGCCCCAGCATTTT.

This chain links TRBV6-1 with TRBJ2-7; 7 nucleotides align to TRBD2. This CDR3 has 15 residues. Unmatched junction bases numbered 10, after V lost 6 bases and J lost 2 bases. CDR1 is MNHNS and CDR2 is SASEGT in the germline V gene. The CDR3 loop is CASSLGLAETYEQYF. CDR3 in DNA: TGTGCCAGCAGCTTGGGGCTAGCGGAGACCTACGAGCAGTACTTC.

The gene calls are TRBV7-3 and TRBJ2-3, with 9 bases that match TRBD2. The J segment lost 0 bases and the V segment lost 1 base, leaving 2 bases of the junction unmatched. Germline lookup yields CDR1 SGHTA and CDR2 FQGTGA. This CDR3 is built from 16 residues. This CDR3 is CASSLRLAGSTDTQYF. CDR3 sequence (DNA): TGTGCCAGCAGCTTAAGGCTAGCGGGGAGCACAGATACGCAGTATTTT.

The genes are TRBV11-2 and TRBJ1-4, with a possible D match to TRBD1 (6 bases). The germline V gene encodes CDR1 SGHAT and CDR2 FQNNGV. This CDR3 is 15 amino acids long. Trimming shortened V by 1 base and J by 6 bases, and 12 bases separated the two germline ends. The CDR3 region has the DNA TGTGCCAGCAGCTTAGGGGCAGGGGTTGATGAAAAACTGTTTTTT. It specifies CASSLGAGVDEKLFF.

This chain joins TRBV7-9 and TRBJ2-7; weak D call: TRBD1 (6 bases). Trimming took off 1 base at V and 7 bases at J, with 14 bases between the two ends. Germline values: CDR1 SEHNR, CDR2 FQNEAQ (reference sequence). The CDR3 sequence is 14 residues long. CDR3 coding DNA: TGTGCCAGCAGCTTAGTACAGGGAAGGGGTGAGCAGTACTTC. Its translation is CASSLVQGRGEQYF.

This clone has more than one count but fewer than ten. Sequence at one end of the junction differs from germline and may be a read error. V usage is TRBV4-3 and J usage is TRBJ1-4; tentatively, D is TRBD1 (5 bases). CDR1 and CDR2 (germline): LGHNA, YSLEER. This CDR3 comprises 14 residues. The CDR3 reads CASSQDSLRDSILF. CDR3 nucleotides: TGCGCCAGCAGCCAAGATAGTCTGAGGGACTCTATCCTTTTT.

This chain connects TRBV27 to TRBJ2-2; D is perhaps TRBD1 (6 bases). Germline-derived CDR1 and CDR2 are MNHEY and SMNVEV (reference sequence). The CDR3 runs 15 residues. V dropped 3 bases and J dropped 2 bases, with 10 bases sitting between them. CDR3 in amino acids: CASSFETGNTGELFF. The CDR3 DNA is TGTGCCAGCAGTTTTGAGACAGGAAACACCGGGGAGCTGTTTTTT.

The J gene is TRBJ1-6, the V gene TRBV2; D remains ambiguous. This CDR3 is built from 13 residues. V shed 6 bases and J shed 7 bases, with 10 bases lying between them. Germline V lookup: CDR1 SNHLY, CDR2 FYNNEI. The CDR3 sequence: CASSLDRNSPLHF. The CDR3 DNA sequence: TGTGCCAGCAGCTTAGACCGAAATTCACCCCTCCACTTT.

The rearrangement joins TRBV29-1 to TRBJ1-1, with 7 bases fitting TRBD1. The trim removed 3 bases at V and 0 bases at J, leaving 13 bases unmatched. Looked up from germline, CDR1 is SQVTM and CDR2 is ANQGSEA. The CDR3 sequence is 17 residues long. The CDR3 nucleotides are TGCAGCGTTGATCACATGACAGGGTTCGGGATGAACACTGAAGCTTTCTTT. This codes for CSVDHMTGFGMNTEAFF.

In its sample, this clone was seen a few times. This chain connects TRBV2 to TRBJ2-7, with D unresolved. Germline loops: CDR1 SNHLY, CDR2 FYNNEI. V lost 7 bases to trimming and J lost 7 bases, with 11 bases between them. The CDR3 extends over 11 amino acids. This CDR3 reads CASTLLQEQYF. The CDR3 DNA follows: TGTGCCAGCACCCTACTTCAAGAGCAGTACTTC. The full variable domain, with the rest looked up from reference TRBV2 and TRBJ2-7, is EPEVTQTPSHQVTQMGQEVILRCVPISNHLYFYWYRQILGQKVEFLVSFYNNEISEKSEIFDDQFSVERPDGSNFTLKIRSTKLEDSAMYFCASTLLQEQYFGPGTRLTVT.

The chain is built from TRBV7-6 and TRBJ2-2; D unclear. V was shortened by 2 bases and J by 7 bases, with 11 bases between the two germline ends. Germline loops: CDR1 SGHVS, CDR2 FNYEAQ. The CDR3 is 14 residues long. DNA for the CDR3: TGTGCCAGCAGCTTAACTTGGACGCACGGGGAGCTGTTTTTT. Translation gives CASSLTWTHGELFF. Complete variable domain (other parts from reference TRBV7-6 and TRBJ2-2): GAGVSQSPRYKVTKRGQDVALRCDPISGHVSLYWYRQALGQGPEFLTYFNYEAQQDKSGLPNDRFSAERPEGSISTLTIQRTEQRDSAMYRCASSLTWTHGELFFGEGSRLTVL.

The genes are TRBV10-2 and TRBJ1-5; maybe TRBD1 (6 bases). The germline V and J ends were trimmed by 2 bases and 0 bases, with 8 bases remaining between them. Germline CDR1 is WSHSY and CDR2 is SAAADI. This CDR3 has 15 residues. CDR3 sequence: CASSETGLSNQPQHF. As DNA, the CDR3 is TGCGCCAGCAGTGAGACAGGGCTTAGCAATCAGCCCCAGCATTTT.

The chain couples TRBV27 to TRBJ2-3; 11 bases are shared with TRBD2. Germline V gene sequence: CDR1 MNHEY, CDR2 SMNVEV (reference sequence). The junction had 14 bases not matched to a gene; V was cut back by 4 bases and J by 8 bases. There are 17 residues in the CDR3. Here the CDR3 reads CASSWSVGTSGLGTQYF. Here the CDR3 DNA reads TGTGCCAGCAGTTGGTCTGTTGGGACTAGCGGCCTGGGTACGCAGTATTTT.

The chain carries TRBV10-2 and TRBJ2-7; tentatively, D is TRBD2 (5 bases). CDR1 and CDR2 (germline): WSHSY, SAAADI. With 0 bases removed from V and 6 bases from J, the gap between germline ends came to 9 bases. The CDR3 is 13 amino acids. The CDR3 DNA sequence: TGCGCCAGCAGTGAGTCGAACGGGGTCGAGCAGTACTTC. Translating it yields CASSESNGVEQYF.